Each of the 3 T cell receptor beta chains below was sequenced from the same sample in a study of T cell clones after liver transplantation. Method: immunoSEQ multiplex PCR; TCRdb's copy keeps in-frame clones and lacks some. This sample carries about 72,000 clones, roughly 90% of them seen once, and the ten largest clones take approximately 2.4%. Sequencing was performed on CD4+ T cells from blood, taken before liver transplant. The receptor source for this set is a human donor who received a liver transplant.

This sequence joins TRBV15 and TRBJ2-3, with D hard to call. Germline V gene sequence: CDR1 LNHNV, CDR2 YYDKDF (reference sequence). Trimming removed 0 bases from V and 10 bases from J, with 20 bases in between. This CDR3 comprises 16 residues. The CDR3 nucleotides are TGTGCCACCAGCAGAGATCGATCGTCCAGCCCCAGAGCGCAGTATTTT. Its translation is CATSRDRSSSPRAQYF.

The V call is TRBV11-3, the J call TRBJ2-3; D might be TRBD1 (6 bases). The CDR3 covers 15 residues. V was clipped by 4 bases and J by 4 bases, with 15 bases between them. From germline, CDR1 is SGHNT and CDR2 YENEEA. CDR3 DNA: TGTGCCAGCAGCTACAGTACAGGGTCCGCAGATACGCAGTATTTT. It specifies CASSYSTGSADTQYF.

This clone was recorded a few times. The V call is TRBV19, the J call TRBJ1-1; no clear D gene. The germline CDR1 and CDR2 sequences are LNHDA and SQIVND (reference sequence). The V gene lost 7 bases and the J gene lost 0 bases, with 9 bases spanning the gap. The CDR3 covers 13 residues. The CDR3 loop reads CASNEHLNTEAFF. CDR3 DNA sequence: TGTGCCAGTAACGAACACCTGAACACTGAAGCTTTCTTT.